This TCR beta chain was recovered during a study of T-cell memory formation after mild COVID-19. With V trimmed by 6 bases and J by 1 base, 2 bases remained unmatched. Germline assignment: CDR1 SGHVS and CDR2 FQNEAQ. The length of the CDR3 is 13 residues. This clonotype was observed a handful of times. TCRdb independently ran MiXCR on the 5' RACE reads; one entry per CDR3 protein. The profile covers about 400,000 distinct CDR3 sequences, with 20% to 30% appearing a single time and around 14% taken by the ten largest. V usage is TRBV7-8 and J usage is TRBJ2-5, with 7 bases aligning to TRBD1. The source is an adult woman who had mild COVID-19 (a few samples of this study predate the infection). Cell type and time point are not known. Source material: PBMCs or a T cell subset sorted from them (not recorded which). In DNA form, the CDR3 reads TGTGCCAGCAGGACAGGGTCCCAAGAGACCCAGTACTTC. This encodes CASRTGSQETQYF.